This T cell receptor (beta chain) was identified in a study of early T cells in non-severe SARS-CoV-2 infection. TCRdb reanalysed the 5' RACE reads using MiXCR and keeps one entry per CDR3 protein. The sample contains more than 65,000 distinct CDR3 sequences, approximately 15% of which appear only once. This clonotype was counted many times. This TCR came from an adult who was a healthcare worker with PCR-confirmed SARS-CoV-2 infection or an uninfected control (not recorded which). Sequenced here: whole blood, sampled at baseline.

CDR3 sequence reads: CASSNREGLAVEQYF. For the CDR3, the DNA is TGTGCCAGCAGCAACCGAGAGGGGCTAGCGGTCGAGCAGTACTTC. The genes are TRBV7-6 and TRBJ2-7; TRBD2 matches at 7 bases. CDR3 length: 15 amino acids. With 5 bases clipped from V and 6 bases from J, the junction kept 13 bases outside the gene matches. The V gene's germline CDR1 is SGHVS and CDR2 FNYEAQ.